A single sample is the source of the 32 T cell receptor beta chains below, sequenced in a study of T cells in Graves' hyperthyroidism and ophthalmopathy. Amplification of TCR beta CDR3 regions was performed using RNA transcripts as template. RT-PCR in the first round (using the HTBI primer set) targeted the TCR CDR3. MiXCR, run by TCRdb on the multiplex PCR reads, gives a single entry per CDR3 protein. This table holds fewer than 300,000 distinct CDR3 sequences, roughly 15% found once. The sample was blood. The receptors derive from a woman aged 45-65 years with Graves' hyperthyroidism that later progressed to Graves' ophthalmopathy.

This clonotype was counted at least ten times. The rearrangement links TRBV12-3 or TRBV12-4 to TRBJ2-7; no firm D call. CDR3 size: 13 residues. Trimming pared 0 bases from V and 5 bases from J, leaving 8 bases between. CDR3 in amino acids: CASSLAIGNEQYF. As DNA, the CDR3 is TGTGCCAGCAGTTTAGCGATAGGGAACGAGCAGTACTTC.

This clonotype was seen at least ten times. The chain couples TRBV6-1 to TRBJ2-7; TRBD1 matches 7 bases. This CDR3 has 15 amino acids. Losses at the gene ends were 4 bases for V and 4 bases for J; bases not matched to a gene: 10. Germline loops: CDR1 MNHNS, CDR2 SASEGT. The CDR3 bases are TGTGCCAGCAGTGCTGGTAAGGGGGCGCAATACGAGCAGTACTTC. This encodes CASSAGKGAQYEQYF.

Only a few counts were recorded for this clonotype. The chain uses TRBV30 and TRBJ1-5; TRBD1 is a possible D gene (6 bases). CDR3 size: 15 residues. From germline, CDR1 is GTSNPN and CDR2 SVGIG (reference sequence). Trimming left V 2 bases short and J 0 bases short, with 11 bases between. CDR3 residues: CAWSQGSLSNQPQHF. For the CDR3, the DNA is TGTGCCTGGAGTCAGGGGTCCCTTAGCAATCAGCCCCAGCATTTT.

In its sample, this clonotype was seen a few times. The chain combines TRBV5-8 with TRBJ2-1; TRBD1 aligns across 9 bases. The CDR3 has 15 amino acids. Unmatched junction bases numbered 8, after V lost 4 bases and J lost 6 bases. Per the germline V gene, CDR1 is SGHTS and CDR2 is YDEGEE. The CDR3 DNA reads as TGTGCCAGCAGCGTTACAGGGGGCGTTCTCAATGAGCAGTTCTTC. Amino acids: CASSVTGGVLNEQFF. The full variable domain, its missing parts supplied by reference TRBV5-8 and TRBJ2-1, is EAGVTQSPTHLIKTRGQQATLRCSPISGHTSVYWYQQALGLGLQFLLWYDEGEERNRGNFPPRFSGRQFPNYSSELNVNALELEDSALYLCASSVTGGVLNEQFFGPGTRLTVL.

This clonotype was detected many times. V usage is TRBV13 and J usage is TRBJ2-3; 8 bases align to TRBD1. Trimming at V came to 4 bases and at J to 3 bases, leaving 6 bases not matched to a gene. Germline-derived CDR1 and CDR2 are PRHDT and FYEKMQ (reference sequence). CDR3 length: 15 residues. The CDR3 DNA reads TGTGCCAGCAGCTCTAGCAGGGGGCAGACAGATACGCAGTATTTT. Its translation: CASSSSRGQTDTQYF.

With regard to this clonotype: This may stem from a read error, because a much larger clone lies one nucleotide away. The gene calls are TRBV6-4 and TRBJ2-1, with D possibly matching TRBD2 (7 bases). CDR1 is MRHNA and CDR2 is SNTAGT in the germline V gene. This CDR3 spans 14 amino acids. Trimming cost V 7 bases and J 12 bases, with 22 bases left between them. The CDR3 DNA reads TGTGCCAGCAATATATTCCCCTGGGGAGGGGGGCAGTTCTTC. It specifies CASNIFPWGGGQFF.

Many counts were recorded for this clonotype. V usage is TRBV27 and J usage is TRBJ1-1; D is unclear. CDR3 length: 11 residues. Trimming pared 6 bases from V and 2 bases from J, leaving 4 bases between. Germline CDR1 and CDR2: MNHEY and SMNVEV (reference sequence). CDR3 residues: CASRLNTEAFF. The CDR3 DNA follows: TGTGCCAGCAGACTTAACACTGAAGCTTTCTTT.

This clonotype was observed at least ten times. This chain uses TRBV3-1 with TRBJ2-5; either TRBD1 or TRBD2 may supply D (6 bases each). Trimming took off 0 bases at V and 2 bases at J, with 19 bases between the two ends. CDR1 is LGHDT, CDR2 YNNKEL, per germline (reference sequence). This CDR3 has 18 amino acids. DNA for the CDR3: TGTGCCAGCAGCCAAGATTCGATCCAGCGGAGGGGGCAAGAGACCCAGTACTTC. It encodes CASSQDSIQRRGQETQYF.

This chain links TRBV6-5 with TRBJ2-7, with TRBD2 identical over 11 bases. The CDR3 sequence is 15 residues long. CDR1 is MNHEY and CDR2 is SVGAGI in the germline V gene. The V gene end was trimmed by 6 bases and the J gene end by 3 bases; junction bases not matched to a gene: 7. The CDR3 DNA sequence: TGTGCCAGCAGGTTCACTAGCGGGAGCGTCTACGAGCAGTACTTC. It is translated as CASRFTSGSVYEQYF.

This clonotype was counted between two and nine times. The chain links TRBV25-1 to TRBJ1-4; D remains ambiguous. CDR1 is MGHDK and CDR2 is SYGVNS in the germline V gene. Trimming removed 8 bases from V and 0 bases from J, with 4 bases in between. This CDR3 contains 12 residues. The CDR3 spells CASSSTNEKLFF. Here the CDR3 DNA reads TGTGCCAGCTCCTCAACTAATGAAAAACTGTTTTTT.

The table lists this clonotype with many counts. The chain combines TRBV11-2 with TRBJ2-2, with 8 bases identical to TRBD2. V was pared by 4 bases and J by 5 bases, with 18 bases of the junction left unmatched. The length of the CDR3 is 19 residues. Germline CDR1 is SGHAT and CDR2 is FQNNGV. The CDR3 DNA reads as TGTGCCAGCAGCTCACCCAGGACTAGCCCAATCTTTGGGACCGGGGAGCTGTTTTTT. As protein: CASSSPRTSPIFGTGELFF.

The chain joins TRBV28 to TRBJ2-2, with 8 positions matching TRBD2. Trimming at V came to 4 bases and at J to 1 base, leaving 5 bases not matched to a gene. The CDR3 is 16 amino acids. Germline V gene lookup returns CDR1 MDHEN and CDR2 SYDVKM. The CDR3 region is CASSSPSGRNTGELFF. CDR3 bases: TGTGCCAGCAGTTCGCCGAGCGGGAGGAACACCGGGGAGCTGTTTTTT.

This clonotype has at least ten counts. The chain links TRBV6-2 or TRBV6-3 to TRBJ2-1, with 12 positions matching TRBD2. The germline CDR1 and CDR2 sequences are MNHEY and SVGEGT. Losses at the gene ends were 1 base for V and 4 bases for J; bases not matched to a gene: 8. The CDR3 sequence is 18 residues long. CDR3 nucleotides: TGTGCCAGCAGTTACTTAGTCAGACTAGCGGGAGAGTACAATGAGCAGTTCTTC. Translation gives CASSYLVRLAGEYNEQFF.

The chain joins TRBV27 to TRBJ2-2; 9 nucleotides align to TRBD2. CDR3 length equals 15 residues. The J segment lost 0 bases and the V segment lost 10 bases, leaving 6 bases of the junction unmatched. Germline values: CDR1 MNHEY, CDR2 SMNVEV (reference sequence). The CDR3 is CATWRGGTNTGELFF. CDR3 DNA: TGTGCCACCTGGCGGGGGGGGACGAACACCGGGGAGCTGTTTTTT.

This clonotype was observed at least ten times. The chain carries TRBV18 and TRBJ2-2; D is possibly TRBD2 (6 bases). Germline CDR1 KGHSH, CDR2 LQKENI. The length of the CDR3 is 16 residues. Trimming removed 2 bases at V and 1 base at J, with 11 bases between. CDR3 protein: CASSPRQEGNTGELFF. The DNA of the CDR3 is TGTGCCAGCTCACCAAGGCAGGAGGGGAACACCGGGGAGCTGTTTTTT.

This chain joins TRBV12-3 or TRBV12-4 and TRBJ1-1; possibly TRBD1 for D (6 bases). The CDR3 runs to 14 residues. The germline V and J ends were trimmed by 8 bases and 5 bases, with 18 bases remaining between them. The DNA of the CDR3 is TGTGCCAGCTCACGAAACAGGGAACAGACTGAAGCTTTCTTT. As protein: CASSRNREQTEAFF.

This clonotype was observed a few times. Possible read error: a much larger clone is one base away. The chain uses TRBV2 and TRBJ2-1, with TRBD1 identical over 10 bases. CDR1 and CDR2 from the germline V gene are SNHLY and FYNNEI. The CDR3 extends over 15 amino acids. Trimming removed 8 bases from V and 7 bases from J; junction bases left unmatched: 11. CDR3 in amino acids: CASGAGTGVGNEQFF. The CDR3 region has the DNA TGTGCCAGCGGGGCCGGGACAGGGGTAGGAAATGAGCAGTTCTTC.

This clonotype was seen ten or more times. DNA for the CDR3: TGTGCCAGCAGAGCACAGGAGAACACCGGGGAGCTGTTTTTT. Its protein is CASRAQENTGELFF. The gene calls are TRBV6-1 and TRBJ2-2; TRBD1 might be the D (5 bases). Germline CDR1 reads MNHNS; CDR2 reads SASEGT. The CDR3 is made up of 14 amino acids. V was trimmed by 6 bases and J by 1 base, leaving 9 bases between them.

The rearrangement links TRBV6-2 or TRBV6-3 to TRBJ1-1, with D possibly TRBD1 on 5 matching bases. The CDR3 spans 14 residues. Germline CDR1 is MNHEY and CDR2 is SVGEGT. V lost 8 bases and J lost 1, with 14 bases in between. The CDR3 DNA is TGTGCCAGCTTGTCAACGGGGGGGAACACTGAAGCTTTCTTT. Protein: CASLSTGGNTEAFF.

In this sample, this clonotype turned up a few times. The chain joins TRBV28 to TRBJ1-2; D uncertain. V shed 4 bases and J shed 3 bases, with 6 bases lying between them. The CDR3 sequence is 12 residues long. Germline V gene sequence: CDR1 MDHEN, CDR2 SYDVKM. The CDR3 reads CASSYGDYGYTF. CDR3 coding DNA: TGTGCCAGCAGTTACGGGGACTATGGCTACACCTTC.

This clonotype showed up many times. The V gene is TRBV24-1, the J gene TRBJ2-1; TRBD2 matches 9 bases. CDR1 is KGHDR and CDR2 is SFDVKD in the germline V gene. V lost 4 bases to trimming and J lost 7 bases; unmatched junction nucleotides: 10. The CDR3 has 16 amino acids. The CDR3 protein is CATSETSGRSGNEQFF. CDR3 nucleotides: TGTGCCACCAGTGAGACTAGCGGAAGATCGGGGAATGAGCAGTTCTTC.

This clonotype turned up a few times. The J gene is TRBJ1-5, the V gene TRBV12-3 or TRBV12-4; D is unresolved. Trimming pared 5 bases from V and 0 bases from J, leaving 11 bases between. This CDR3 is 15 amino acids long. For the CDR3, the DNA is TGTGCCAGCAGTACTCTGGGTCATAGCAATCAGCCCCAGCATTTT. Protein product: CASSTLGHSNQPQHF.

A word on this clonotype: The final CDR3 position lacks the conserved phenylalanine or tryptophan, pointing to a likely read error. The CDR3 coding sequence is TGCGCCAGCAGCTTGTGGGCCGGCCCCGGGGAGCAGTACCTC. Translated: CASSLWAGPGEQYL. V usage is TRBV5-1 and J usage is TRBJ2-7, with unresolved D. This CDR3 contains 14 residues. Trimming took off 1 base at V and 7 bases at J, with 15 bases between the two ends. Germline loops: CDR1 SGHRS, CDR2 YFSETQ.

The sample holds a few counts of this clonotype. CDR3: CASSSERESYEQYF. CDR3 DNA: TGTGCCAGCAGCTCAGAGCGGGAAAGCTACGAGCAGTACTTC. The V gene is TRBV7-2, the J gene TRBJ2-7; TRBD2 agrees at 7 bases. V was pared by 4 bases and J by 3 bases, with 6 bases of the junction left unmatched. The length of the CDR3 is 14 residues. Germline V gene sequence: CDR1 SGHTA, CDR2 FQGNSA. Full variable domain (rest looked up from reference TRBV7-2 and TRBJ2-7): GAGVSQSPSNKVTEKGKDVELRCDPISGHTALYWYRQSLGQGLEFLIYFQGNSAPDKSGLPSDRFSAERTGGSVSTLTIQRTQQEDSAVYLCASSSERESYEQYFGPGTRLTVT.

This clonotype occurred a few times. This chain joins TRBV6-2 or TRBV6-3 and TRBJ1-5, with 9 bases identical to TRBD1. This CDR3 is built from 20 residues. After removal of 2 bases from V and 1 base from J, the junction contained 15 bases not matched to a gene. Germline assignment: CDR1 MNHEY and CDR2 SVGEGT. Here the CDR3 reads CASSYDGPGQGFISNQPQHF. In DNA, the CDR3 is TGTGCCAGCAGTTACGATGGGCCGGGACAGGGATTTATCAGCAATCAGCCCCAGCATTTT.

To note about this clonotype: With a much larger clone just one base away, this may be a read error. The V and J genes are TRBV13 and TRBJ1-5, with D uncertain. The CDR3 spans 12 residues. CDR1 PRHDT and CDR2 FYEKMQ come from the germline V gene (reference sequence). The CDR3 sequence is CASSLEDQPQRF. The CDR3 nucleotides read TGTGCCAGCAGCTTAGAGGATCAGCCCCAGCGTTTT.

The CDR3 here is CASSLGRSELGSYEQYF. The CDR3 bases are TGTGCCAGCAGCTTAGGGCGCTCGGAGCTGGGGTCCTACGAGCAGTACTTC. The chain carries TRBV7-6 and TRBJ2-7; D is unclear. V lost 1 base, J lost 1 base, and 17 bases lay in between. The CDR3 loop spans 17 amino acids. From germline, CDR1 is SGHVS and CDR2 FNYEAQ. Full variable domain (outside the CDR3, taken from reference TRBV7-6 and TRBJ2-7): GAGVSQSPRYKVTKRGQDVALRCDPISGHVSLYWYRQALGQGPEFLTYFNYEAQQDKSGLPNDRFSAERPEGSISTLTIQRTEQRDSAMYRCASSLGRSELGSYEQYFGPGTRLTVT.

This clonotype has at least ten counts. The CDR3 DNA reads TGTGCCAGCAGCACAGTTAGCAATCAGCCCCAGCATTTT. Amino acids: CASSTVSNQPQHF. The rearrangement uses TRBV7-9 and TRBJ1-5, with D unclear. Per the germline V gene, CDR1 is SEHNR and CDR2 is FQNEAQ (reference sequence). Trimming shortened V by 5 bases and J by 0 bases, and 5 bases separated the two germline ends. This CDR3 has 13 amino acids.

In this sample, this clonotype turned up many times. The chain combines TRBV7-2 with TRBJ2-3; D is perhaps TRBD1 (7 bases). Germline CDR1 SGHTA, CDR2 FQGNSA. This CDR3 is 16 amino acids long. V was shortened by 5 bases and J by 0 bases, with 15 bases between the two germline ends. CDR3 amino acids: CASSDPGGPSTDTQYF. The CDR3 nucleotides are TGTGCCAGCAGCGATCCAGGGGGGCCTAGCACAGATACGCAGTATTTT.

The table lists this clonotype with many counts. The chain is built from TRBV27 and TRBJ2-3; D gene uncertain. Trimming cost V 7 bases and J 0 bases, with 8 bases left between them. Germline CDR1 MNHEY, CDR2 SMNVEV (reference sequence). This CDR3 has 13 residues. The CDR3 region has the DNA TGTGCCAGCACCGGGCGGAGCACAGATACGCAGTATTTT. It yields the protein CASTGRSTDTQYF.

This clonotype was counted many times. V gene TRBV5-1 combines with J gene TRBJ1-4; 10 bases fit TRBD1. The junction had 7 bases not matched to a gene; V was cut back by 4 bases and J by 7 bases. Germline assignment: CDR1 SGHRS and CDR2 YFSETQ. The CDR3 runs to 15 residues. This chain's CDR3 is CASSRTGTGAEKLFF. DNA of the CDR3: TGCGCCAGCAGCCGCACCGGGACAGGGGCTGAAAAACTGTTTTTT.

As for this clonotype: A much bigger clone sits one base away, suggesting this may be a read error. This rearrangement joins TRBV20-1 to TRBJ2-3, with D perhaps matching TRBD1 or TRBD2 (5 bases each). V was pared by 0 bases and J by 2 bases, with 12 bases between. The CDR3 spans 15 residues. The germline gives CDR1 DFQATT, CDR2 SNEGSKA (reference sequence). As DNA, the CDR3 is TGCAGTGCTAGAGAGTCGGGACGACCCACAGATACGCAGTATTTT. Translated, it gives CSARESGRPTDTQYF.